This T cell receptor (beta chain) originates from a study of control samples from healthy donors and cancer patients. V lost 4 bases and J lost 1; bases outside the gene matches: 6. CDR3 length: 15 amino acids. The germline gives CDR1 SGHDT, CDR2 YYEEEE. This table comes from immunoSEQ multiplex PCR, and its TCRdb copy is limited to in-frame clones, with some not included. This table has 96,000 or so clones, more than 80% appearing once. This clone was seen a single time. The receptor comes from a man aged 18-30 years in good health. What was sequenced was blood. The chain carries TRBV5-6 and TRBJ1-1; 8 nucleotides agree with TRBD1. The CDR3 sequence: CASSLAGTGNTEAFF. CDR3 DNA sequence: TGTGCCAGCAGCCTAGCCGGGACAGGGAACACTGAAGCTTTCTTT.